Each of the 10 T cell receptor beta chains below was sequenced from the same sample in a study of vaccination and CD4 T cells after COVID-19. Antigens for these TCRs are unknown. The Oncomine TCR Beta short-read assay was what sequenced the DNA obtained from cultured CD4+ T cells. TCRdb analysed the PCR reads with MiXCR anew, one entry per CDR3 protein. The repertoire holds around 26,000 distinct CDR3 sequences, with approximately 44% as singletons. Treatment described: roughly 10-day PBMC culture with coronavirus spike peptide pools or control peptides (ViraFEST assay). Sequencing was performed on CD4+ T cells from blood, cultured in vitro. The receptors come from a human donor who had recovered from COVID-19.

The chain recombines TRBV7-6 with TRBJ2-2; D gene uncertain. This CDR3 comprises 16 residues. V lost 5 bases and J 4 bases, leaving 17 bases between the germline ends. Germline V lookup: CDR1 SGHVS, CDR2 FNYEAQ. CDR3 nucleotides: TGTGCCAGCAGCCCTGACACGTGGTACGGCACCGGGGAGCTGTTTTTT. As protein: CASSPDTWYGTGELFF.

The chain is built from TRBV2 and TRBJ1-5; 8 nucleotides match TRBD1. CDR3 length equals 14 residues. Germline assignment: CDR1 SNHLY and CDR2 FYNNEI. Trimming at V came to 6 bases and at J to 7 bases, leaving 8 bases not matched to a gene. The CDR3 DNA follows: TGTGCCAGCAGCGGAACAGGGGGTGGACAGCCCCAGCATTTT. As protein: CASSGTGGGQPQHF.

This clonotype was detected a few times. The chain joins TRBV4-3 to TRBJ1-2, with D possibly matching TRBD1 (5 bases). Germline assignment: CDR1 LGHNA and CDR2 YSLEER. There are 17 residues in the CDR3. V was trimmed by 0 bases and J by 0 bases, leaving 14 bases between them. The CDR3 sequence: CASSQDLWGSPNYGYTF. For the CDR3, the DNA is TGCGCCAGCAGCCAAGATTTGTGGGGGTCCCCTAACTATGGCTACACCTTC.

The sample holds a few counts of this clonotype. The CDR3 sequence: CSVKGGGRRAGELFF. The CDR3 coding sequence is TGCAGTGTAAAGGGGGGCGGGAGAAGGGCCGGGGAGCTGTTTTTT. This rearrangement joins TRBV20-1 to TRBJ2-2, with a weak D call TRBD2 (7 bases). Looked up from germline, CDR1 is DFQATT and CDR2 is SNEGSKA (reference sequence). The CDR3 runs 15 residues. V gave up 7 bases and J gave up 6 bases, with 21 bases separating them.

The table lists this clonotype with a few counts. V gene TRBV11-2 combines with J gene TRBJ2-7, with D maybe TRBD1 (6 bases). The germline gives CDR1 SGHAT, CDR2 FQNNGV. The CDR3 runs to 12 residues. V lost 0 bases and J 9 bases, leaving 9 bases between the germline ends. CDR3 amino acids: CASSLDYRVQYF. In DNA form, the CDR3 reads TGTGCCAGCAGCTTAGATTACAGGGTGCAGTACTTC.

The chain combines TRBV15 with TRBJ1-5; TRBD1 aligns across 7 bases. Germline loops: CDR1 LNHNV, CDR2 YYDKDF (reference sequence). With V trimmed by 0 bases and J by 2 bases, 4 bases remained unmatched. The CDR3 is 16 amino acids. Here the CDR3 reads CATSRDRGQRNQPQHF. DNA of the CDR3: TGTGCCACCAGCAGAGATAGGGGGCAGCGCAATCAGCCCCAGCATTTT.

This chain uses TRBV6-5 with TRBJ1-5, with 7 positions matching TRBD1. Germline V CDR1 and CDR2: MNHEY, SVGAGI. This CDR3 is 15 amino acids long. Germline trimming cut 4 bases from V and 3 bases from J; bases unmatched to any gene: 6. CDR3: CASSSLGTDNQPQHF. The CDR3 bases are TGTGCCAGCAGTTCGCTCGGGACAGACAATCAGCCCCAGCATTTT.

There are a few counts of this clonotype. The rearrangement links TRBV6-1 to TRBJ1-2; the D gene is possibly TRBD1 (6 bases). From germline, CDR1 is MNHNS and CDR2 SASEGT. The CDR3 is 14 residues long. Trimming cost V 2 bases and J 4 bases, with 11 bases left between them. The CDR3 is CASSESGTPYGYTF. Written as DNA, the CDR3 is TGTGCCAGCAGTGAATCCGGGACACCCTATGGCTACACCTTC.

CDR3 nucleotides: TGCAGCGCCGAGGCACAGCAGAACACTGAAGCTTTCTTT. Translating gives CSAEAQQNTEAFF. The V gene is TRBV29-1, the J gene TRBJ1-1, with no clear D. Germline V gene data show CDR1 as SQVTM and CDR2 as ANQGSEA. The CDR3 length is 13 residues. The V and J ends lost 7 bases and 1 base respectively, with 13 bases between them.

This clonotype was picked up a small number of times. The CDR3 nucleotides read TGTGCCAGCAGTCCCCCTAAGGCACTGGGGGGCATTCAGTACTTC. It yields the protein CASSPPKALGGIQYF. The V and J genes are TRBV2 and TRBJ2-4, with D possibly matching TRBD2 (6 bases). The germline V gene has CDR1 SNHLY and CDR2 FYNNEI. The CDR3 has 15 residues. V was trimmed by 5 bases and J by 9 bases, leaving 20 bases between them.